The rows below give T cell receptor beta chains drawn from one sample of a study of blood T cells in healthy people across ages. In TCRdb, the 5' RACE reads were re-called with MiXCR into one record per CDR3 protein. The data contain about 1.5 million distinct CDR3 sequences, roughly 43% of them singletons. The sample comprised blood. All receptors derive from a woman aged 18-29 years in good health. The conserved cysteine and the conserved F or W are not part of the CDR3 here.

>TRBV6-1|TRBJ1-5
ASNPDRGRNQPQH
>TRBV11-2|TRBJ2-1
ASSLLLSEQF
>TRBV27|TRBJ2-7
ASSLSQVYEQY
>TRBV7-2|TRBJ1-2
ASSFIDGYT
>TRBV11-2|TRBJ2-1
ASSPGLAAETQF
>TRBV6-2/TRBV6-3|TRBJ1-1
ASYATGTGREAF
>TRBV7-9|TRBJ2-1
ASSSLGGNPGEQF
>TRBV7-2|TRBJ1-2
ASSLFGRRTGYNYGYT
>TRBV6-6|TRBJ2-2
ASSPINANTGELF
>TRBV4-1|TRBJ1-2
ASSPYQWSPYGYT
>TRBV6-5|TRBJ2-1
ASSYGASPSYEQF
>TRBV6-6|TRBJ2-2
ASSHGPKYTGELF
>TRBV28|TRBJ2-7
ASTHIRGQLYEQY
>TRBV7-2|TRBJ1-1
ASSLVGDWTEAF
>TRBV28|TRBJ2-1
ATQRLAAYNEQF
>TRBV7-2|TRBJ1-2
ASSTLGRGGYT
>TRBV7-3|TRBJ1-1
ASSASPNTEAF
>TRBV6-2/TRBV6-3|TRBJ2-4
ASSYRGTAKNIQY
>TRBV6-6|TRBJ2-1
ASSYSLTGGEQF
>TRBV6-5|TRBJ2-5
ASSYSTRLAGNQETQY
>TRBV7-2|TRBJ2-7
ASSRHMDPGGTYYYEQY
>TRBV7-9|-
ASSRGQGLYNEQY
>TRBV7-3|TRBJ2-1
ASSPVGLAGAPDSYNEQF
>TRBV6-2/TRBV6-3|TRBJ1-1
ASSYSPTDMNTEAF
>TRBV5-1|TRBJ2-5
ASSLEGTGGLLSETQY
>TRBV27|TRBJ2-1
ASTRLRTGALSSYNEQF
>TRBV20-1|TRBJ2-1
SASPLRLAREQF
>TRBV7-2|TRBJ2-4
ASSLGAGRFTWQY
>TRBV7-9|TRBJ1-2
ASSLDIGDYGYT
>TRBV7-6|TRBJ2-5
ASSFHQETQY
>TRBV20-1|TRBJ2-1
SAMGLAHEQF
>TRBV7-2|TRBJ2-3
ASSLASQTRPTDTQY
>TRBV7-9|TRBJ2-6
ASSFRGLVPGANVLT
>TRBV7-2|TRBJ2-2
ASSTTGTGGTGELF
>TRBV5-1|TRBJ2-7
ASSLGAGWSYEQY
>TRBV3-1|-
ASSHLSETQY
>TRBV12-3/TRBV12-4|TRBJ2-1
ATLRGYNSYNEQF
>TRBV4-3|TRBJ1-1
ASQAGGTEAF
>TRBV11-2|TRBJ2-3
ASSPIQDSYTQY
>TRBV12-3/TRBV12-4|TRBJ2-7
ASSFQAGGIYEQY
>TRBV7-9|TRBJ2-4
ASSSPLGAKNIQY